These 30 T cell receptor beta chains were sequenced from one sample in a study of shared clonotypes between healthy human individuals. Assay used: immunoSEQ multiplex PCR; TCRdb lists only in-frame clones, some missing. Of about 2.4 million clones listed, more than 90% are singletons. The sequenced sample was naive CD4+ T cells sorted from blood. Noted subset: CD45RA+ positively selected. All receptors come from a man between 18 and 35 years old in good health.

The chain has TRBV9 and TRBJ1-1, with 7 bases identical to TRBD1. After removal of 4 bases from V and 7 bases from J, the junction contained 4 bases not matched to a gene. CDR1 and CDR2 (germline): SGDLS, YYNGEE. CDR3 length: 12 amino acids. As DNA, the CDR3 is TGTGCCAGCAGCAACAGGGGCAGTGAAGCTTTCTTT. Residues: CASSNRGSEAFF.

The rearrangement joins TRBV7-9 to TRBJ2-7; the match to TRBD1 covers 8 bases. The CDR3 totals 16 residues. CDR1 is SEHNR and CDR2 is FQNEAQ in the germline V gene (reference sequence). V was clipped by 2 bases and J by 5 bases; unmatched bases: 11. The DNA of the CDR3 is TGTGCCAGCAGCTTAACCGGGACAGGAACGAGGAACGAGCAGTACTTC. Its protein product is CASSLTGTGTRNEQYF.

This rearrangement joins TRBV9 to TRBJ2-1; D call uncertain. This CDR3 is built from 12 residues. Trimming removed 1 base from V and 8 bases from J, with 7 bases in between. Germline CDR1 is SGDLS and CDR2 is YYNGEE. The chain's CDR3 is CASSVTGDEQFF. The CDR3 DNA reads as TGTGCCAGCAGCGTAACTGGGGATGAGCAGTTCTTC. The full variable domain, completed using reference TRBV9 and TRBJ2-1, is DSGVTQTPKHLITATGQRVTLRCSPRSGDLSVYWYQQSLDQGLQFLIQYYNGEERAKGNILERFSAQQFPDLHSELNLSSLELGDSALYFCASSVTGDEQFFGPGTRLTVL.

The rearrangement links TRBV30 to TRBJ2-4; D is perhaps TRBD1 (6 bases). The V gene's germline CDR1 is GTSNPN and CDR2 SVGIG (reference sequence). CDR3 length equals 16 residues. V dropped 0 bases and J dropped 0 bases, with 12 bases sitting between them. The DNA of the CDR3 is TGTGCCTGGAGTGTACAGGGTACTTTAGCCAAAAACATTCAGTACTTC. Amino acid sequence: CAWSVQGTLAKNIQYF. The full variable domain, in which reference TRBV30 and TRBJ2-4 provide the parts outside the CDR3, is SQTIHQWPATLVQPVGSPLSLECTVEGTSNPNLYWYRQAAGRGLQLLFYSVGIGQISSEVPQNLSASRPQDRQFILSSKKLLLSDSGFYLCAWSVQGTLAKNIQYFGAGTRLSVL.

CDR3 sequence reads: CASSLWTEGTGELFF. The DNA of the CDR3 is TGTGCCAGCAGCTTATGGACAGAGGGCACCGGGGAGCTGTTTTTT. The rearrangement links TRBV7-2 to TRBJ2-2; weak D call: TRBD1 (6 bases). Germline V gives CDR1 SGHTA, CDR2 FQGNSA. V lost 2 bases and J lost 4, with 11 bases in between. The CDR3 extends over 15 amino acids. The variable domain in full, with the rest retrieved from reference TRBV7-2 and TRBJ2-2, is GAGVSQSPSNKVTEKGKDVELRCDPISGHTALYWYRQSLGQGLEFLIYFQGNSAPDKSGLPSDRFSAERTGGSVSTLTIQRTQQEDSAVYLCASSLWTEGTGELFFGEGSRLTVL.

The DNA for the CDR3 is TGTGCCAGCACTGCAGGGCAAGGCGGCTACACCTTC. Its translation: CASTAGQGGYTF. The chain is built from TRBV6-5 and TRBJ1-2, with D maybe TRBD1 (5 bases). Trimming took 7 bases from V and 8 from J, leaving 14 bases between them. CDR1 and CDR2 from the germline V gene are MNHEY and SVGAGI. The CDR3 is 12 amino acids.

This clone is a singleton in its sample. In DNA, the CDR3 is TGTGCCAGCAGTTACTCGACGGGGGCGTTAGCCACTGAAGCTTTCTTT. Translated: CASSYSTGALATEAFF. The chain links TRBV6-6 to TRBJ1-1; the D gene is possibly TRBD1 (6 bases). This CDR3 region has 16 residues. The V and J ends lost 0 bases and 4 bases respectively, with 15 bases between them. The germline V gene has CDR1 MNHNY and CDR2 SVGAGI (reference sequence).

This clone appeared a few times. The J gene is TRBJ1-1, the V gene TRBV2; TRBD1 aligns across 7 bases. Trimming took 6 bases from V and 6 from J; bases not matched to a gene: 10. CDR3 length: 14 residues. The germline V gene encodes CDR1 SNHLY and CDR2 FYNNEI. The CDR3: CASSFRQGQAEAFF. In DNA, the CDR3 is TGTGCCAGCAGCTTCCGACAGGGTCAGGCTGAAGCTTTCTTT.

The J gene is TRBJ2-1, the V gene TRBV9, with a weak D call TRBD2 (5 bases). The CDR3 contains 19 residues. The V gene lost 0 bases and the J gene lost 2 bases, with 21 bases spanning the gap. CDR1 and CDR2 from the germline V gene are SGDLS and YYNGEE. In DNA, the CDR3 is TGTGCCAGCAGCGTAGGTGTTAGCGAATCTCTCCCAGCCTACAATGAGCAGTTCTTC. Translating gives CASSVGVSESLPAYNEQFF.

The genes are TRBV11-2 and TRBJ1-4; D gene unclear. Germline-derived CDR1 and CDR2 are SGHAT and FQNNGV. Trimming took off 5 bases at V and 0 bases at J, with 10 bases between the two ends. This CDR3 comprises 15 residues. CDR3 in amino acids: CASSPYTATNEKLFF. Here the CDR3 DNA reads TGTGCCAGCAGCCCCTACACTGCAACTAATGAAAAACTGTTTTTT.

The V and J genes are TRBV10-1 and TRBJ2-7, with 7 bases matching TRBD1. Germline CDR1 WNHNN, CDR2 SYGVQD (reference sequence). V shed 9 bases, J shed 3 bases, and the junction held 5 bases outside the gene matches. The CDR3 length is 12 residues. The CDR3 DNA reads TGCGCCAGGGGGGACAGCTTCTACGAGCAGTACTTC. Residues: CARGDSFYEQYF.

This chain joins TRBV18 and TRBJ1-5; no definite D call. V was trimmed by 3 bases and J by 1 base, leaving 19 bases between them. CDR1 KGHSH and CDR2 LQKENI come from the germline V gene. This CDR3 has 18 residues. The CDR3 DNA sequence: TGTGCCAGCTCACCCTACGTGCAGGCCCTAGGGAGCAATCAGCCCCAGCATTTT. Protein: CASSPYVQALGSNQPQHF.

The V and J genes are TRBV2 and TRBJ1-4; D not certain. This CDR3 is built from 16 residues. The germline V gene has CDR1 SNHLY and CDR2 FYNNEI. Deletions cut 7 bases from V and 5 bases from J, with 20 bases between. In DNA form, the CDR3 reads TGTGCCAGCACAGCGACACGGACCCTCACGAATGAAAAACTGTTTTTT. Translation gives CASTATRTLTNEKLFF.

This clone was seen only a few times. The chain combines TRBV28 with TRBJ1-2, with TRBD1 matching over 11 bases. The CDR3 is 12 amino acids. CDR1 is MDHEN, CDR2 SYDVKM, per germline. Trimming removed 5 bases from V and 9 bases from J; junction bases left unmatched: 2. The CDR3: CASSGQGARYTF. CDR3 coding DNA: TGTGCCAGCAGTGGACAGGGGGCCCGCTACACCTTC.

In regard to this clone: The identical CDR3 is also encoded by other nucleotide sequences in the sample. V gene TRBV6-5 combines with J gene TRBJ1-1, with D tentatively TRBD1 (5 bases). CDR1 and CDR2 (germline): MNHEY, SVGAGI. The CDR3 consists of 12 residues. Trimming took off 6 bases at V and 5 bases at J, with 10 bases between the two ends. CDR3 DNA: TGTGCCAGCAGCTCCCGGGGGACTGAAGCTTTCTTT. It encodes CASSSRGTEAFF.

In the case of this clone: The junction departs from the called germline gene at one end, perhaps through a read error. The CDR3 is CTSRMTGGTYEQYF. In nucleotides, the CDR3 is TGTACCAGCAGAATGACAGGGGGGACTTACGAGCAGTACTTC. The chain is built from TRBV28 and TRBJ2-7, with TRBD1 matching over 9 bases. The CDR3 is 14 residues long. CDR1 is MDHEN and CDR2 is SYDVKM in the germline V gene.

The chain couples TRBV7-9 to TRBJ1-1; D is undetermined. The CDR3 is made up of 13 amino acids. CDR1 and CDR2 (germline): SEHNR, FQNEAQ (reference sequence). Trimming pared 7 bases from V and 1 base from J, leaving 10 bases between. The CDR3 coding sequence is TGTGCCAGCAAGGATAGAAAGAACACTGAAGCTTTCTTT. This encodes CASKDRKNTEAFF. The entire variable domain, with the rest obtained from reference TRBV7-9 and TRBJ1-1, is as follows: DTGVSQNPRHKITKRGQNVTFRCDPISEHNRLYWYRQTLGQGPEFLTYFQNEAQLEKSRLLSDRFSAERPKGSFSTLEIQRTEQGDSAMYLCASKDRKNTEAFFGQGTRLTVV.

This chain joins TRBV10-3 and TRBJ2-7, with D possibly called TRBD1 or TRBD2 (5 bases each). V was clipped by 5 bases and J by 3 bases, with 14 bases between them. Germline V gene sequence: CDR1 ENHRY, CDR2 SYGVKD. CDR3 length equals 14 residues. The CDR3 is CAISNQPGSYEQYF. As DNA, the CDR3 is TGTGCCATCAGTAATCAGCCAGGGAGCTACGAGCAGTACTTC.

The V call is TRBV11-2, the J call TRBJ1-5, with 9 bases identical to TRBD1. J gave up 0 bases and V 5 bases, and 5 bases lay outside the gene matches. The CDR3 has 16 residues. CDR1 SGHAT and CDR2 FQNNGV come from the germline V gene. CDR3 amino acids: CASSAGTGFSNQPQHF. As DNA, the CDR3 is TGTGCCAGCAGCGCCGGGACAGGGTTTAGCAATCAGCCCCAGCATTTT.

In its sample, this clone was seen once. V and J are TRBV7-9 and TRBJ1-1; maybe TRBD1 (5 bases). The germline V and J ends were trimmed by 5 bases and 10 bases, with 14 bases remaining between them. Germline loops: CDR1 SEHNR, CDR2 FQNEAQ (reference sequence). The CDR3 runs to 12 residues. In DNA, the CDR3 is TGTGCCAGCAGCCCTCCGGCAGGGCGAGCTTTCTTT. It specifies CASSPPAGRAFF. Variable domain in full (rest from reference TRBV7-9 and TRBJ1-1): DTGVSQNPRHKITKRGQNVTFRCDPISEHNRLYWYRQTLGQGPEFLTYFQNEAQLEKSRLLSDRFSAERPKGSFSTLEIQRTEQGDSAMYLCASSPPAGRAFFGQGTRLTVV.

This clone was recorded only once. The rearrangement uses TRBV7-9 and TRBJ1-6; perhaps TRBD1 as D (6 bases). Germline loops: CDR1 SEHNR, CDR2 FQNEAQ (reference sequence). V lost 5 bases and J 2 bases, leaving 13 bases between the germline ends. The CDR3 contains 16 residues. The CDR3 DNA reads TGTGCCAGCAGCCTCTCAGGGGCGACCTATAATTCACCCCTCCACTTT. It is translated as CASSLSGATYNSPLHF.

The chain uses TRBV5-6 and TRBJ2-2; 7 nucleotides line up with TRBD1. The germline CDR1 and CDR2 sequences are SGHDT and YYEEEE. The V gene end was trimmed by 0 bases and the J gene end by 6 bases; junction bases not matched to a gene: 2. The CDR3 is 14 amino acids. This CDR3 is CASSLDTGAGELFF. The CDR3, as DNA: TGTGCCAGCAGCTTGGACACAGGGGCCGGGGAGCTGTTTTTT.

About this clone itself: Other DNA sequences from this sample encode an identical CDR3 as well. The V call is TRBV6-5, the J call TRBJ1-5; 7 positions agree with TRBD1. This CDR3 spans 13 amino acids. The V gene end was trimmed by 6 bases and the J gene end by 1 base; junction bases not matched to a gene: 0. Germline CDR1 and CDR2: MNHEY and SVGAGI. CDR3 in DNA: TGTGCCAGCAGACAGGGGAGCAATCAGCCCCAGCATTTT. This sequence encodes CASRQGSNQPQHF.

V gene TRBV5-4 combines with J gene TRBJ2-1; D is possibly TRBD1 (6 bases). Germline loops: CDR1 SGHNT, CDR2 YYREEE (reference sequence). V dropped 1 base and J dropped 6 bases, with 17 bases sitting between them. The CDR3 length is 16 residues. The CDR3 sequence: CASSLRRLSGANEQFF. The CDR3 region has the DNA TGTGCCAGCAGCTTGCGAAGGTTATCAGGGGCCAATGAGCAGTTCTTC.

A single count supports this clone. The gene calls are TRBV4-1 and TRBJ1-4, with D perhaps matching TRBD1 (6 bases). V lost 4 bases, J lost 6 bases, and 18 bases lay in between. There are 16 residues in the CDR3. Looked up from germline, CDR1 is MGHRA and CDR2 is YSYEKL. The CDR3 DNA follows: TGCGCCAGCAGCCTCGGGAGGGGGGGGTACGATGAAAAACTGTTTTTT. It encodes CASSLGRGGYDEKLFF.

The chain uses TRBV27 and TRBJ2-7, with 7 bases matching TRBD2. Unmatched junction bases numbered 14, after V lost 4 bases and J lost 2 bases. The germline CDR1 and CDR2 sequences are MNHEY and SMNVEV (reference sequence). The CDR3 runs 17 residues. The CDR3 region is CASSSAREAIQPYEQYF. The DNA for the CDR3 is TGTGCCAGCAGTTCTGCCCGGGAGGCAATCCAACCCTACGAGCAGTACTTC.

The chain uses TRBV6-4 and TRBJ2-3; D unclear. The CDR3 runs 15 residues. Trimming cost V 6 bases and J 2 bases, with 15 bases left between them. From germline, CDR1 is MRHNA and CDR2 SNTAGT. The CDR3 here is CASSPDATPTDTQYF. The CDR3 DNA reads TGTGCCAGCAGCCCTGACGCCACCCCCACAGATACGCAGTATTTT.

The rearrangement links TRBV18 to TRBJ2-7, with TRBD1 identical over 7 bases. This CDR3 contains 15 residues. Germline CDR1 and CDR2: KGHSH and LQKENI. The trim removed 5 bases at V and 2 bases at J, leaving 9 bases unmatched. The CDR3 sequence is CASSGMGQKPYEQYF. Here the CDR3 DNA reads TGTGCCAGCTCAGGTATGGGACAGAAACCCTACGAGCAGTACTTC.

CDR3 DNA: TGTGCCAGCAGCCCCTTTACAGGGACTAACTATGGCTACACCTTC. It codes for CASSPFTGTNYGYTF. J is TRBJ1-2 and V is TRBV7-8; D is possibly TRBD1 (6 bases). V was cut by 5 bases and J by 0 bases, with 13 bases left in between. The germline V gene encodes CDR1 SGHVS and CDR2 FQNEAQ. CDR3 length equals 15 residues. Combining the CDR3 with reference TRBV7-8 and TRBJ1-2 gives the whole variable domain GAGVSQSPRYKVAKRGQDVALRCDPISGHVSLFWYQQALGQGPEFLTYFQNEAQLDKSGLPSDRFFAERPEGSVSTLKIQRTQQEDSAVYLCASSPFTGTNYGYTFGSGTRLTVV.

V is TRBV11-3 and J is TRBJ1-1; 7 nucleotides agree with TRBD1. Trimming removed 5 bases from V and 7 bases from J; junction bases left unmatched: 7. This CDR3 contains 13 residues. The germline V gene encodes CDR1 SGHNT and CDR2 YENEEA. CDR3 nucleotide sequence: TGTGCCAGCAGCCTCCGACAGGGCGGTGAAGCTTTCTTT. Translating gives CASSLRQGGEAFF.